The next 31 T cell receptor beta chains were all read from a single sample in a study of cytomegalovirus exposure and HLA in healthy donors. With 60 Vbeta and 13 Jbeta primers, the PCR was carried out. The assay was immunoSEQ multiplex PCR, and TCRdb's table has in-frame clones only and misses some. The table has 190,000 or so clones, approximately 83% seen once; the top ten hold about 0.092%. Sequenced input: PBMCs. These receptors all come from a boy aged 2 to 10 in good health and CMV-seronegative.

A note on this clone: Additional DNA sequences in this sample encode the identical CDR3. The CDR3 is CASSLAGGNTEAFF. CDR3 DNA: TGCGCCAGCAGCTTGGCGGGAGGGAACACTGAAGCTTTCTTT. The rearrangement uses TRBV5-1 and TRBJ1-1; unclear D gene. The CDR3 totals 14 residues. Trimming stripped 0 bases from V and 1 base from J, with 7 bases between. CDR1 and CDR2 from the germline V gene are SGHRS and YFSETQ.

This chain uses TRBV4-2 with TRBJ1-1, with 9 bases aligning to TRBD1. J gave up 1 base and V 4 bases, and 7 bases lay outside the gene matches. Germline V gene sequence: CDR1 LGHNA, CDR2 YNFKEQ. The CDR3 extends over 16 amino acids. The CDR3 DNA is TGTGCCAGCAGCCGTACAGGGGGCTCGGCGAACACTGAAGCTTTCTTT. Translated, it gives CASSRTGGSANTEAFF.

This sequence joins TRBV6-6 and TRBJ2-7, with D perhaps matching TRBD1 (5 bases). V was shortened by 3 bases and J by 2 bases, with 17 bases between the two germline ends. The CDR3 length is 16 residues. The germline CDR1 and CDR2 sequences are MNHNY and SVGAGI (reference sequence). The CDR3 DNA reads TGTGCCAGCAGTTATCTGGGGCCCGCAGAGGCCTACGAGCAGTACTTC. Its translation: CASSYLGPAEAYEQYF.

V gene TRBV15 combines with J gene TRBJ1-2; perhaps TRBD1 as D (6 bases). This CDR3 comprises 14 residues. V lost 6 bases to trimming and J lost 0 bases, with 11 bases between them. Germline assignment: CDR1 LNHNV and CDR2 YYDKDF (reference sequence). CDR3 bases: TGTGCCACCAGGGAAGGGGGGGCTAACTATGGCTACACCTTC. This translates into CATREGGANYGYTF.

The V gene is TRBV9, the J gene TRBJ1-2, with 7 bases identical to TRBD1. Germline V lookup: CDR1 SGDLS, CDR2 YYNGEE. The CDR3 is 14 amino acids. Germline trimming cut 4 bases from V and 7 bases from J; bases unmatched to any gene: 10. This chain's CDR3 is CASSRDSDYGGYTF. The CDR3 nucleotides read TGTGCCAGCAGCCGGGACAGTGACTATGGTGGCTACACCTTC.

V usage is TRBV25-1 and J usage is TRBJ1-5; D is unresolved. The germline V gene encodes CDR1 MGHDK and CDR2 SYGVNS. This CDR3 has 14 amino acids. Trimming stripped 3 bases from V and 3 bases from J, with 9 bases between. CDR3 sequence reads: CASSESGSNQPQHF. The CDR3 DNA reads TGTGCCAGCAGTGAGTCGGGATCCAATCAGCCCCAGCATTTT.

A few counts support this clone. V usage is TRBV6-6 and J usage is TRBJ1-2; the match to TRBD1 covers 10 bases. The V gene's germline CDR1 is MNHNY and CDR2 SVGAGI (reference sequence). V shed 4 bases and J 7 bases; nucleotides not matched to a gene: 12. The CDR3 sequence is 16 residues long. CDR3 sequence (DNA): TGTGCCAGCAGTTTCACCGGGACAGGGGAGAAAGGTGGCTACACCTTC. Translation gives CASSFTGTGEKGGYTF.

This chain connects TRBV2 to TRBJ2-1; the match to TRBD2 covers 11 bases. The CDR3 contains 19 residues. Germline CDR1 reads SNHLY; CDR2 reads FYNNEI. After removal of 3 bases from V and 0 bases from J, the junction contained 10 bases not matched to a gene. The CDR3 DNA reads as TGTGCCAGCAGTGATTGGACTAGCGGGCGGTCCAGCTCCTACAATGAGCAGTTCTTC. It translates to CASSDWTSGRSSSYNEQFF.

The genes are TRBV2 and TRBJ2-7, with a tentative D call TRBD1 (5 bases). V was shortened by 4 bases and J by 5 bases, with 9 bases between the two germline ends. Germline V gives CDR1 SNHLY, CDR2 FYNNEI. This CDR3 comprises 12 residues. The CDR3 region has the DNA TGTGCCAGCAGTGTCCAGGGTAACGAGCAGTACTTC. This encodes CASSVQGNEQYF.

CDR3 region: CAGRDSCAYEQYF. The CDR3 DNA follows: TGTGCCGGTCGGGACAGCTGCGCCTACGAGCAGTACTTC. V usage is TRBV7-3 and J usage is TRBJ2-5; 7 nucleotides agree with TRBD1. The end of the DNA is better explained by TRBJ2-7, so the J call may be wrong. There are 13 residues in the CDR3. In germline, CDR1 is SGHTA, CDR2 FQGTGA.

V is TRBV19 and J is TRBJ2-6; 7 bases map to TRBD1. The CDR3 covers 15 residues. J lost 4 bases, V lost 6 bases, and 6 bases had no gene match. Looked up from germline, CDR1 is LNHDA and CDR2 is SQIVND (reference sequence). DNA for the CDR3: TGTGCCAGTAGAAGTACAGGGGCCGGGGCCAACGTCCTGACTTTC. Protein sequence: CASRSTGAGANVLTF.

The chain couples TRBV6-5 to TRBJ2-2, with D maybe TRBD1 (5 bases). This CDR3 comprises 15 residues. CDR1 is MNHEY, CDR2 SVGAGI, per germline. V lost 3 bases, J lost 1 base, and 9 bases lay in between. The CDR3 is CASSYTDMNTGELFF. CDR3 coding DNA: TGTGCCAGCAGTTATACGGACATGAACACCGGGGAGCTGTTTTTT.

CDR3 nucleotide sequence: TGTGCCAGCTCATCAGACAGGAACACTGAAGCTTTCTTT. Translated: CASSSDRNTEAFF. This chain connects TRBV18 to TRBJ1-1, with D possibly matching TRBD1 (5 bases). Germline lookup yields CDR1 KGHSH and CDR2 LQKENI. V was trimmed by 5 bases and J by 1 base, leaving 8 bases between them. The CDR3 covers 13 residues.

The chain has TRBV18 and TRBJ1-5; D unresolved. The ends were cut back, 5 bases at V and 0 bases at J, with 5 bases in the middle. The CDR3 consists of 13 residues. Germline CDR1 and CDR2: KGHSH and LQKENI. The CDR3 region has the DNA TGTGCCAGCTCAGCAGTTAGCAATCAGCCCCAGCATTTT. Amino acid sequence: CASSAVSNQPQHF.

About this clone: Within the sample, other DNA sequences also encode this same CDR3. The chain carries TRBV6-5 and TRBJ1-2; D perhaps matches TRBD1 (5 bases). Trimming removed 2 bases at V and 7 bases at J, with 5 bases between. The CDR3 is made up of 11 amino acids. Germline V gene data show CDR1 as MNHEY and CDR2 as SVGAGI. CDR3 amino acids: CASSYRGGYTF. The CDR3 nucleotides are TGTGCCAGCAGTTACAGGGGTGGCTACACCTTC.

The chain employs TRBV2 and TRBJ2-7, with 7 positions matching TRBD1. CDR1 is SNHLY and CDR2 is FYNNEI in the germline V gene. CDR3 length: 12 residues. V shed 8 bases and J 2 bases; nucleotides not matched to a gene: 3. CDR3 nucleotides: TGTGCCAGCCATGGGACAGCCTACGAGCAGTACTTC. Translating it yields CASHGTAYEQYF.

This clone was seen more than once but under ten times. The V and J genes are TRBV7-2 and TRBJ1-2, with D maybe TRBD1 (5 bases). Trimming took off 5 bases at V and 0 bases at J, with 19 bases between the two ends. The CDR3 is made up of 17 amino acids. Looked up from germline, CDR1 is SGHTA and CDR2 is FQGNSA. The CDR3 sequence is CASSRPRWYRTNYGYTF. In DNA, the CDR3 is TGTGCCAGCAGCCGTCCCCGGTGGTACAGGACTAACTATGGCTACACCTTC.

This clone has a handful of counts. This chain joins TRBV10-3 and TRBJ2-1, with D tentatively TRBD2 (5 bases). V was shortened by 0 bases and J by 7 bases, with 10 bases between the two germline ends. The CDR3 is 14 residues long. The germline gives CDR1 ENHRY, CDR2 SYGVKD. In nucleotides, the CDR3 is TGTGCCATCAGTGAGTCGCTAGCCCAAAATGAGCAGTTCTTC. Protein: CAISESLAQNEQFF.

The chain carries TRBV7-6 and TRBJ2-7; D ambiguous. Germline values: CDR1 SGHVS, CDR2 FNYEAQ. Trimming took off 1 base at V and 5 bases at J, with 3 bases between the two ends. CDR3 size: 11 residues. The CDR3 is CASSLGDEQYF. As DNA, the CDR3 is TGTGCCAGCAGCTTAGGAGACGAGCAGTACTTC.

A note on this clone: The junction departs from the called germline gene at one end, perhaps through a read error. The chain is built from TRBV7-9 and TRBJ1-3; TRBD1 is a possible D gene (5 bases). The CDR3 is 14 residues long. Germline CDR1 SEHNR, CDR2 FQNEAQ (reference sequence). Written as DNA, the CDR3 is TGTTCCAGCACCAGGGACTTATCGGGGAACACCATATATTTT. The encoded protein is CSSTRDLSGNTIYF.

The V gene is TRBV9, the J gene TRBJ1-4; TRBD1 matches at 7 bases. CDR3 size: 16 residues. The germline CDR1 and CDR2 sequences are SGDLS and YYNGEE. Germline trimming cut 0 bases from V and 2 bases from J; bases unmatched to any gene: 4. The CDR3 DNA reads TGTGCCAGCAGCGTAGACGCGACAGGGACTAATGAAAAACTGTTTTTT. Protein product: CASSVDATGTNEKLFF. Using reference TRBV9 and TRBJ1-4 for the parts outside the CDR3, the full variable domain is DSGVTQTPKHLITATGQRVTLRCSPRSGDLSVYWYQQSLDQGLQFLIQYYNGEERAKGNILERFSAQQFPDLHSELNLSSLELGDSALYFCASSVDATGTNEKLFFGSGTQLSVL.

This clone was seen only a few times. This chain's CDR3 is CASSKPENTQYF. The DNA for the CDR3 is TGTGCCAGCAGCAAACCGGAGAATACGCAGTATTTT. The gene calls are TRBV5-6 and TRBJ2-3; D is unclear. CDR1 SGHDT and CDR2 YYEEEE come from the germline V gene. Deletions cut 4 bases from V and 7 bases from J, with 10 bases between. CDR3 length: 12 residues.

This clone was seen once. The chain recombines TRBV19 with TRBJ1-2; D possibly corresponds to TRBD1 (5 bases). Between the trimmed V and J ends, which lost 4 bases and 4 bases, there was a span of 13 bases. The germline V gene encodes CDR1 LNHDA and CDR2 SQIVND (reference sequence). The CDR3 spans 14 residues. CDR3 sequence (DNA): TGTGCCAGTAGTAGCCTCGGGGGTGGCTATGGCTACACCTTC. It yields the protein CASSSLGGGYGYTF.

V and J are TRBV6-6 and TRBJ1-2, with D possibly matching TRBD1 (5 bases). Germline-derived CDR1 and CDR2 are MNHNY and SVGAGI (reference sequence). V was trimmed by 0 bases and J by 2 bases, leaving 13 bases between them. The length of the CDR3 is 16 residues. The CDR3 is CASSYSKQGRNYGYTF. In DNA, the CDR3 is TGTGCCAGCAGTTACTCGAAGCAGGGAAGAAACTATGGCTACACCTTC.

The chain is built from TRBV5-5 and TRBJ1-3, with D possibly TRBD1 on 6 matching bases. V lost 4 bases and J lost 2, with 10 bases in between. Germline CDR1 is SGHKS and CDR2 is YYEKEE (reference sequence). CDR3 length equals 14 residues. The CDR3 here is CASSSRDTGNTIYF. The CDR3 nucleotides are TGTGCCAGCAGCAGCCGGGACACTGGAAACACCATATATTTT.

In its sample, this clone was seen a few times. The V gene is TRBV9, the J gene TRBJ2-5; 7 nucleotides align to TRBD1. The CDR3 is 13 amino acids. V trimming: 3 bases; J trimming: 5 bases; junction bases outside the gene matches: 4. The germline gives CDR1 SGDLS, CDR2 YYNGEE. CDR3 sequence: CASSAGGSETQYF. In DNA form, the CDR3 reads TGTGCCAGCAGCGCAGGGGGTTCGGAGACCCAGTACTTC.

The chain joins TRBV30 to TRBJ1-1; D is unresolved. V was shortened by 2 bases and J by 3 bases, with 13 bases between the two germline ends. The CDR3 length is 14 residues. Germline V gives CDR1 GTSNPN, CDR2 SVGIG (reference sequence). In DNA form, the CDR3 reads TGTGCCTGGAGTCTGGAGGGCTTGGACACTGAAGCTTTCTTT. Protein: CAWSLEGLDTEAFF.

CDR3 DNA: TGTGCCTTAAGGGGGCGCGTTTACGAGCAGTACTTC. Protein product: CALRGRVYEQYF. J is TRBJ2-7 and V is TRBV2; 7 bases match TRBD1. In germline, CDR1 is SNHLY, CDR2 FYNNEI. This CDR3 region has 12 residues. V lost 11 bases to trimming and J lost 4 bases; unmatched junction nucleotides: 8.

The V and J genes are TRBV13 and TRBJ2-7; D may be TRBD1 (6 bases). CDR3 length equals 14 residues. The V end was cut by 3 bases, the J end by 1 base, with 10 bases between. The germline V gene encodes CDR1 PRHDT and CDR2 FYEKMQ (reference sequence). CDR3 sequence reads: CASSLDSTSYEQYF. The DNA of the CDR3 is TGTGCCAGCAGCTTGGACAGTACATCCTACGAGCAGTACTTC. Full variable domain (remainder filled in from reference TRBV13 and TRBJ2-7): AAGVIQSPRHLIKEKRETATLKCYPIPRHDTVYWYQQGPGQDPQFLISFYEKMQSDKGSIPDRFSAQQFSDYHSELNMSSLELGDSALYFCASSLDSTSYEQYFGPGTRLTVT.

CDR3 in amino acids: CATSRDYRGGETQYF. The CDR3 nucleotides are TGTGCCACCAGCAGAGATTACAGGGGCGGAGAGACCCAGTACTTC. V is TRBV15 and J is TRBJ2-5; TRBD1 aligns across 7 bases. There are 15 residues in the CDR3. The junction had 5 bases not matched to a gene; V was cut back by 0 bases and J by 4 bases. Germline V lookup: CDR1 LNHNV, CDR2 YYDKDF (reference sequence).

This chain uses TRBV4-2 with TRBJ1-5; perhaps TRBD1 as D (6 bases). V lost 1 base, J lost 0 bases, and 13 bases lay in between. This CDR3 is 17 amino acids long. Germline CDR1 and CDR2: LGHNA and YNFKEQ. The CDR3 nucleotides read TGTGCCAGCAGCCAAGGAGGAGGGGGGGATAGCAATCAGCCCCAGCATTTT. Protein: CASSQGGGGDSNQPQHF.